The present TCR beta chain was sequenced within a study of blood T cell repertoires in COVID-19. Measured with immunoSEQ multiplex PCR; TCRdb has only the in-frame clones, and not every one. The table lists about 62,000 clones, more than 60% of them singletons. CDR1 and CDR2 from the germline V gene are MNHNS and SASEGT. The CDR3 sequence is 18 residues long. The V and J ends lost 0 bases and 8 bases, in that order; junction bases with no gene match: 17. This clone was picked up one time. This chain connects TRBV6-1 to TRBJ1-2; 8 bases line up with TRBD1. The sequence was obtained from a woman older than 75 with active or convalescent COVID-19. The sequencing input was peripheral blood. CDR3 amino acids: CASSEALRAGGRSGGYTF. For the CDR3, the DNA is TGTGCCAGCAGTGAAGCGCTTCGGGCAGGGGGCCGCTCGGGCGGCTACACCTTC.